Listed below are T cell receptor beta chains from one sample, sequenced in a study of blood T cell repertoires in COVID-19. The table came from immunoSEQ multiplex PCR; TCRdb's copy has only in-frame clones and leaves some out. In the table there are just over 300,000 clones, about nine tenths of which are singletons. The specimen sequenced was peripheral blood. The source is a man in his late teens or twenties with active or convalescent COVID-19. CDR3s include the opening cysteine and the closing phenylalanine or tryptophan. The D gene is left open where the match is weak. Expanded clones get a size class; other rows say once, few or many, or leave the size out.

j_call,d_call,clone_size,v_call,cdr3_length,cdr3_nt,cdr3_aa
TRBJ1-5,NA,NA,TRBV11-2,12,TGTGCCAGCAGCTTAACCGGTCAGCCCCAGCATTTT,CASSLTGQPQHF
TRBJ2-2,TRBD2,NA,TRBV27,14,TGTGCCAGCAGAGTACTAGCGGACTCCGGGGAGCTGTTTTTT,CASRVLADSGELFF
TRBJ1-1,NA,NA,TRBV4-3,16,TGCGCCAGCAGCCAAGAACCTAGGTCAGTGAACACTGAAGCTTTCTTT,CASSQEPRSVNTEAFF
TRBJ1-2,TRBD1,NA,TRBV10-3,16,TGTGCCATCAGTGGCCTTCGGACAGGGGCCGCTCTCGGCTACACCTTC,CAISGLRTGAALGYTF
TRBJ2-2,NA,NA,TRBV11-2,15,TGTGCCAGCAGCTTAGTCCCCCTCGGTACCGGGGAGCTGTTTTTT,CASSLVPLGTGELFF
TRBJ2-7,TRBD2,NA,TRBV7-9,16,TGTGCCAGCAGCTTAGGTAAGGGACTACAGCCCTACGAGCAGTACTTC,CASSLGKGLQPYEQYF
TRBJ2-2,TRBD2,NA,TRBV20-1,18,TGCAGTGCTAGTCCGCTAGCGGGGGCCCTTACGAACACCGGGGAGCTGTTTTTT,CSASPLAGALTNTGELFF
TRBJ1-5,NA,NA,TRBV19,15,TGTGCCAGTAGTATAGAGGGGACAATCAATCAGCCCCAGCATTTT,CASSIEGTINQPQHF
TRBJ1-2,TRBD1,NA,TRBV24-1,15,TGTGCCACCAGTGACCCAAACAGGGGGCGGTGTGGCTACACCTTC,CATSDPNRGRCGYTF
TRBJ2-1,TRBD2,NA,TRBV9,14,TGTGCCAGCAGCGTAACGGGACTAGTGAATGAGCAGTTCTTC,CASSVTGLVNEQFF
TRBJ2-1,TRBD2,NA,TRBV4-1,18,TGCGCCAGCAGCTTCGGGACTAGCGGGCTGAGCTCCTACAATGAGCAGTTCTTC,CASSFGTSGLSSYNEQFF
TRBJ1-6,NA,NA,TRBV28,12,TGTGCCAGCAGTTTATCAAATTCACCCCTCCACTTT,CASSLSNSPLHF
TRBJ2-1,TRBD2,NA,TRBV7-3,17,TGTGCCAGCAGCCCATCGACTAGCGGACCGCCCTACAATGAGCAGTTCTTC,CASSPSTSGPPYNEQFF
TRBJ1-1,TRBD1,NA,TRBV19,13,TGTGCCAGTAGTGTTGGGACAGGGAATGAAGCTTTCTTT,CASSVGTGNEAFF
TRBJ2-3,TRBD2,NA,TRBV9,15,TGTGCCAGCAGCGCCGGACTAGAGCTTACAGATACGCAGTATTTT,CASSAGLELTDTQYF
TRBJ2-7,TRBD1,NA,TRBV7-2,14,TGTGCCAGCAGCACCCGACAGGGTAGCTACGAGCAGTACTTC,CASSTRQGSYEQYF
TRBJ2-7,NA,NA,TRBV25-1,11,TGTGCCAGCAGTGTCTCTTACGAGCAGTACTTC,CASSVSYEQYF
TRBJ1-2,NA,few,TRBV12-3/TRBV12-4,13,TGTGCCAGCAGTTCAGGGATTCTCTATGGCTACACCTTC,CASSSGILYGYTF
TRBJ2-7,TRBD1,NA,TRBV28,15,TGTGCCAGCAGCCTGGGACCGGGACAGGGGGCGGAGCAGTACTTC,CASSLGPGQGAEQYF
TRBJ2-3,NA,NA,TRBV6-5,14,TGTGCCAGCAACATGGGCCAGGGGTCAGATACGCAGTATTTT,CASNMGQGSDTQYF
TRBJ2-7,TRBD2,NA,TRBV3-1/TRBV3-2,16,TGTGCCAGCAGCCAAAGGGACGGGCTAGCGGGCTACGAGCAGTACTTC,CASSQRDGLAGYEQYF
TRBJ2-3,NA,NA,TRBV21-1,19,TGTGCCAGCAGCAAAGATAGTTCGAGCCTGCAGGCCTTCACAGATACGCAGTATTTT,CASSKDSSSLQAFTDTQYF
TRBJ1-5,NA,NA,TRBV7-6,16,TGTGCCAGCAGCTTAGCAAATACAGGCCTCAATCAGCCCCAGCATTTT,CASSLANTGLNQPQHF
TRBJ2-1,NA,NA,TRBV7-2,14,TGTGCCAGCAGCTTAGCGGGGGCCGTCAATGAGCAGTTCTTC,CASSLAGAVNEQFF
TRBJ1-4,TRBD1,NA,TRBV6-5,14,TGTGCCAGCAGGAGGGACAGGGGAGTCGAAAAACTGTTTTTT,CASRRDRGVEKLFF
TRBJ2-1,TRBD2,NA,TRBV13,17,TGTGCCAGCAGCTTACGGGTAGCGGGACCCGAGGGCGATGAGCAGTTCTTC,CASSLRVAGPEGDEQFF
TRBJ1-6,TRBD1,once,TRBV5-1,15,TGCGCCAGCAGACCTGAGACAGGGAGTAATTCACCCCTCCACTTT,CASRPETGSNSPLHF
TRBJ2-1,NA,once,TRBV6-2/TRBV6-3,14,TGTGCCAGCAGTTACCCCGGGACCTACAATGAGCAGTTCTTC,CASSYPGTYNEQFF
TRBJ2-5,TRBD2,NA,TRBV18,14,TGTGCCAGCTCGCCGACTAGCGGGAAAGAGACCCAGTACTTC,CASSPTSGKETQYF
TRBJ2-7,NA,NA,TRBV18,17,TGTGCCAGCTCACCATCGGGGCCTGTAGCGGCGACTTACGAGCAGTACTTC,CASSPSGPVAATYEQYF
TRBJ2-7,NA,NA,TRBV6-2/TRBV6-3,14,TGTGCCAGCAGCACCGGAGGGGTACGGGACGAGCAGTACTTC,CASSTGGVRDEQYF
TRBJ2-3,NA,NA,TRBV10-3,11,TGTGCCATCAGTGATCGGGATACGCAGTATTTT,CAISDRDTQYF
TRBJ2-6,TRBD1,NA,TRBV19,17,TGTGCCAGTAGTTTTAGGGGGCGAGCTGATGGGGCCAACGTCCTGACTTTC,CASSFRGRADGANVLTF
TRBJ1-4,NA,NA,TRBV12-5,12,TGTGCTAGTGGTTTACCGGGAGAAAAACTGTTTTTT,CASGLPGEKLFF
TRBJ2-2,NA,NA,TRBV6-2/TRBV6-3,15,TGTGCCAGCAGTTATTCGGAGACCAGCGCCGGGGAGCTGTTTTTT,CASSYSETSAGELFF
TRBJ1-2,TRBD1,NA,TRBV3-1/TRBV3-2,16,TGTGCCAGCAGCCAAGCTTCTGTGGGACAGAGCTATGGCTACACCTTC,CASSQASVGQSYGYTF
TRBJ1-1,TRBD1,NA,TRBV18,14,TGTGCCAGCTCACCACGGGCAGGGGGCACTGAAGCTTTCTTT,CASSPRAGGTEAFF
TRBJ2-1,TRBD2,NA,TRBV27,14,TGTGCCAGCACGGGGGGTCAGGCATACAATGAGCAGTTCTTC,CASTGGQAYNEQFF
TRBJ1-1,NA,NA,TRBV11-2,14,TGTGCCAGCAGCCCGCAGACAGTAAACACTGAAGCTTTCTTT,CASSPQTVNTEAFF
TRBJ2-7,TRBD2,NA,TRBV15,19,TGTGCCACCAGCAGTTTTATCACCGGGACTAGGCAAGTCTCCTACGAGCAGTACTTC,CATSSFITGTRQVSYEQYF
TRBJ2-7,TRBD1,once,TRBV5-5,14,TGTGCCAGCAGCCCGACGACAGGGGCGGCCGAGCAGTACTTC,CASSPTTGAAEQYF
TRBJ1-2,NA,NA,TRBV2,15,TGTGCCAGCAGTGAAGCTCTAGGCTGGGACTCTGGCTACACCTTC,CASSEALGWDSGYTF
TRBJ1-1,NA,NA,TRBV7-9,16,TGTGCCAGCAGCTTAGGAGCGTCAACCAGGAACACTGAAGCTTTCTTT,CASSLGASTRNTEAFF
TRBJ2-3,NA,NA,TRBV28,9,TGTGCCAGCAGTCGGGCGCAGTATTTT,CASSRAQYF
TRBJ2-1,TRBD2,NA,TRBV11-2,15,TGTGCCAGCAGCAGAGGGACTAGCGGGAGCAATGAGCAGTTCTTC,CASSRGTSGSNEQFF
TRBJ1-5,TRBD1,NA,TRBV2,14,TGTGCCAGCGGGAGTACGGGACAGTATCAGCCCCAGCATTTT,CASGSTGQYQPQHF
TRBJ2-7,NA,NA,TRBV10-3,17,TGTGCCATCAGTGAGCCGATACTGGACAGACAGCCCTACGAGCAGTACTTC,CAISEPILDRQPYEQYF
TRBJ2-5,TRBD2,NA,TRBV4-1,20,TGCGCCAGCAGCCAAGTAATGTGGGCTAGCGGGTTAGAGGTAGGAGAGACCCAGTACTTC,CASSQVMWASGLEVGETQYF